A single T cell receptor beta chain is shown here with its context. As yet, its antigen is unknown. This sample was taken from a study of CXCR3-negative and CXCR3-positive naive CD8 T cells. It was by 5' RACE with UMI labels that the TRB cDNA libraries were prepared. TCRdb reprocessed the 5' RACE reads and keeps a single row for each CDR3 protein, giving no DNA. The sample data list 38,000 or so distinct CDR3 sequences. The V gene's germline CDR1 is MDHEN and CDR2 SYDVKM. The CDR3 runs to 15 residues. Regarding the study as a whole: For memory CD8+ cells diversity was much lower, but both naive subsets had comparably high diversity.

Sequencing was carried out using memory CD8+ T cells from blood. The receptor's source is a human donor in good health. Some clones in this sample may be carry-over from other donors' samples. The chain employs TRBV28 and TRBJ2-3; checking the TCRdb D call of TRBD1 is not possible without DNA. This CDR3 is CASSAPAPRTDRQYF.